The subject of this entry is one T cell receptor beta chain. The CDR3 consists of 13 residues. CDR1 KGHSH and CDR2 LQKENI come from the germline V gene. V was trimmed by 6 bases and J by 5 bases, leaving 13 bases between them. In the original workflow: Counts of nucleated cells, estimated from reference gene primer amplification, were obtained. Assay: immunoSEQ multiplex PCR; the TCRdb copy retains only in-frame clones and omits some. V and J calls and clone size come straight from that table; D and trimming were deduced from the DNA. The sample includes about 46,000 clones, 88% of them seen just once. The sample belongs to a study of blood T cell repertoires in COVID-19. Study background: The United States, Italy and Spain were the sources of the acute and convalescent COVID-19 samples. PBMCs, B-cell-depleted T cells, or T cells provided the cDNA or gDNA that made up the material.

The clonotype was recovered from a man in his fifties or sixties with active COVID-19. The chain joins TRBV18 to TRBJ1-1; D ambiguous. Sequencing was carried out using peripheral blood. CDR3 protein: CASSTPQLTEAFF. CDR3 nucleotides: TGTGCCAGCTCCACCCCCCAGTTAACTGAAGCTTTCTTT. The entire variable domain, with the rest obtained from reference TRBV18 and TRBJ1-1, is as follows: NAGVMQNPRHLVRRRGQEARLRCSPMKGHSHVYWYRQLPEEGLKFMVYLQKENIIDESGMPKERFSAEFPKEGPSILRIQQVVRGDSAAYFCASSTPQLTEAFFGQGTRLTVV.